The clone carrying this TCR beta chain was observed a few times. What it binds is not known. Treatment meaning: roughly 11-day PBMC culture with coronavirus spike peptide pools or control peptides (ViraFEST assay). According to the study, CD4+ T cells from the unexposed donor were gathered ahead of the COVID-19 pandemic (2011-2018). Sequencing of the DNA from cultured CD4+ T cells was carried out with the Oncomine TCR Beta short-read assay. DNA came from CD4+ T cells after culture. TCRdb called the PCR reads again in MiXCR, with one record for every CDR3 protein. The data contain roughly 7,300 distinct CDR3 sequences, around 46% of them singletons. There are 13 residues in the CDR3. The V gene lost 6 bases and the J gene lost 0 bases, with 8 bases spanning the gap. Germline assignment: CDR1 MNHNS and CDR2 SASEGT. The source of the sample is a study of vaccination and CD4 T cells after COVID-19. In the study overall: The convalescents comprised six males and four females, two of them Hispanic. Post-vaccine sampling followed dose two by a median around 74 days (range 14 to 241). Once diagnosed, patients had post-COVID samples drawn a median about 110 days later (range 35 to 161).

Sequenced: CD4+ T cells from blood, cultured in vitro. The clonotype comes from a human donor in good health. This chain joins TRBV6-1 and TRBJ1-1, with TRBD1 as a possible D gene (5 bases). This chain's CDR3 is CASSREMNTEAFF. CDR3 DNA: TGTGCCAGCAGCAGGGAAATGAACACTGAAGCTTTCTTT.